Listed here is a single T cell receptor beta chain. The target antigen is unknown. Germline CDR1 is LGHNA and CDR2 is YNFKEQ. The length of the CDR3 is 15 residues. J lost 4 bases, V lost 0 bases, and 5 bases had no gene match. This record comes from a study of cytomegalovirus exposure and HLA in healthy donors. Findings and caveats of the study: Reports credit the classifier with highly specific, highly sensitive diagnosis of cytomegalovirus status. It was taken for granted in presence/absence analyses that sequencing depth across donors was roughly uniform. Highest at DRB1 and lowest at HLA-C, TCR association rates differed among HLA loci in a later analysis.

The PCR employed 60 Vbeta primers together with 13 Jbeta primers. Generated by immunoSEQ multiplex PCR, the TCRdb table keeps only in-frame clones and is missing some. The repertoire includes fewer than 150,000 clones, roughly three quarters of them detected once, and roughly 3% sits in the top ten. Sequenced: PBMCs. The genes are TRBV4-2 and TRBJ1-2; 7 bases are a match to TRBD1. This clonotype was sampled from a man aged 25 to 40 in good health and CMV-seronegative. The CDR3 region is CASSQDRQGPYGYTF. CDR3 DNA sequence: TGTGCCAGCAGCCAAGATCGACAGGGACCCTATGGCTACACCTTC.